This T cell receptor (beta chain) originates from a study of blood T cell repertoires in COVID-19. Study details: From the United States, Italy and Spain came samples of acute and convalescent COVID-19. From T cells, B-cell-depleted T cells, or PBMCs came the material, which was cDNA or gDNA.

This clone was seen only a few times. One junction end does not reproduce the germline sequence, and a read error may be involved. The CDR3 sequence is 14 residues long. Germline V gene data show CDR1 as MNHEY and CDR2 as SVGAGI. Participants spanned ages about 18 to 95 years and resided in 20 to 30 US areas. Cohort 3 recovery required two negative PCRs, clearance, or symptom resolution. Using immunoSEQ multiplex PCR, the repertoire was profiled, and TCRdb retains in-frame clones only, with some absent. The sample lists fewer than 400,000 clones; 85% to 90% were seen once. Input material: PBMCs or T cells enriched from blood (not recorded which). This sequence joins TRBV6-5 and TRBJ1-4; D might be TRBD1 (6 bases). The source of this sequence is a man younger than 40 who had recovered from COVID-19. The CDR3 DNA reads TGTGCCAGCAGGTCCGGGACAACAAATGAAAAACTGTTTTTT. Its translation: CASRSGTTNEKLFF.